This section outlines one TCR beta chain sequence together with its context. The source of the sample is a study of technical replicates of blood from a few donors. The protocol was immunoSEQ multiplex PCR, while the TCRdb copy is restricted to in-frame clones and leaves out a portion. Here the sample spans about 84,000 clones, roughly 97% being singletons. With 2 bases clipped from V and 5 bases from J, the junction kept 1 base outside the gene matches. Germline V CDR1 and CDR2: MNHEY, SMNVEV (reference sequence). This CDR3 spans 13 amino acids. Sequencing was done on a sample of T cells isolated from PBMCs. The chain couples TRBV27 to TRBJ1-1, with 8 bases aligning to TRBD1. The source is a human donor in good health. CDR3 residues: CASSLDRGTEAFF. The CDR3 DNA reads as TGTGCCAGCAGTTTAGACAGGGGTACTGAAGCTTTCTTT.